This TCR beta chain comes out of a study of blood T cell repertoires in COVID-19. This table comes from immunoSEQ multiplex PCR, and its TCRdb copy is limited to in-frame clones, with some not included. The sample shows approximately 350,000 clones, around 89% of them seen only once. V was clipped by 4 bases and J by 5 bases; unmatched bases: 7. The CDR3 contains 15 residues. Germline V gene lookup returns CDR1 LGHDT and CDR2 YNNKEL (reference sequence). This receptor was taken from a young man who had recovered from COVID-19. The chain carries TRBV3-1 (or the pseudogene TRBV3-2) and TRBJ2-5; 10 positions match TRBD1. Sequenced sample: PBMCs or T cells enriched from blood (not recorded which). The CDR3 protein is CASSRTSGQGETQYF. The DNA of the CDR3 is TGTGCCAGCAGCCGCACATCGGGACAGGGGGAGACCCAGTACTTC.